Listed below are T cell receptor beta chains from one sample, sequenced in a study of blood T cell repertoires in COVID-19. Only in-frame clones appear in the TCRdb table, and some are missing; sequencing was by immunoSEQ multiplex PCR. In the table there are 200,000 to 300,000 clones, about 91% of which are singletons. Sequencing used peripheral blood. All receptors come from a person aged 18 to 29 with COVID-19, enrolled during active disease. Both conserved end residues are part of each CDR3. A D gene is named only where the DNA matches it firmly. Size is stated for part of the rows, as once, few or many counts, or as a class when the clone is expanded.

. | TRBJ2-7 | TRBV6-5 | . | CASADISYEQYF | TGTGCCAGCGCAGACATATCCTACGAGCAGTACTTC
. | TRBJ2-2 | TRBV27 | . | CASSPTQQITRELFF | TGTGCCAGCAGCCCCACCCAACAGATCACCCGGGAGCTGTTTTTT
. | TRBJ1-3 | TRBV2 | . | CASSVGRGSSGNTIYF | TGTGCCAGCAGTGTAGGCAGGGGAAGCTCTGGAAACACCATATATTTT
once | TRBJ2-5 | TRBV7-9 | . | CASRGPWGAETQYF | TGTGCCAGCAGGGGGCCCTGGGGCGCGGAGACCCAGTACTTC
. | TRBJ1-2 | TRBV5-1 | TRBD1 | CASSFGTGVNYGYTF | TGCGCCAGCAGCTTCGGGACAGGGGTAAACTATGGCTACACCTTC
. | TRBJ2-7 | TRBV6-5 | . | CASSPGQGLNYEQYF | TGTGCCAGCAGTCCCGGGCAGGGCTTAAACTACGAGCAGTACTTC
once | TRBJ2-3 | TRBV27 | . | CASSPGNRITDTQYF | TGTGCCAGCAGCCCTGGGAACAGGATTACAGATACGCAGTATTTT
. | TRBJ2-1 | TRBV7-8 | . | CASSLVSGVHPGIF | TGTGCCAGCAGCTTAGTTTCGGGGGTCCACCCTGGGATCTTC
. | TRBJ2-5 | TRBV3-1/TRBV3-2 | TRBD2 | CASSSTSREGFETQYF | TGTGCCAGCAGCTCTACCAGCAGGGAGGGTTTTGAGACCCAGTACTTC
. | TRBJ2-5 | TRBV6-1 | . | CASSEVGGGQETQYF | TGTGCCAGCAGTGAAGTAGGCGGAGGGCAAGAGACCCAGTACTTC
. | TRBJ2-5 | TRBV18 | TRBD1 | CASSSGTGGRETQYF | TGTGCCAGCTCCTCCGGGACAGGGGGCCGGGAGACCCAGTACTTC
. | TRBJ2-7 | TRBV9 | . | CASSNGGASYEQYF | TGTGCCAGCAGCAATGGCGGGGCCTCCTACGAGCAGTACTTC
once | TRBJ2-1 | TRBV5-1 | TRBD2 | CASSWTSGEQFF | TGCGCCAGCAGCTGGACTAGCGGAGAGCAGTTCTTC
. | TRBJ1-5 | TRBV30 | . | CACREEGQFHF | TGTGCCTGCCGCGAGGAGGGGCAATTCCATTTT
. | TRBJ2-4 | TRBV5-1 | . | CASSFGAVAKNIQYF | TGCGCCAGCAGCTTTGGAGCAGTAGCCAAAAACATTCAGTACTTC
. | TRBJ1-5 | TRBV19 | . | CASSKAPGVWNQPQHF | TGTGCCAGTAGTAAAGCGCCAGGGGTTTGGAATCAGCCCCAGCATTTT
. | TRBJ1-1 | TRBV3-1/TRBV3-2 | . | CASSQGMNTEAFF | TGTGCCAGCAGCCAGGGCATGAACACTGAAGCTTTCTTT
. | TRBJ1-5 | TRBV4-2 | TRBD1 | CASSQVVGGRGRPQQPQHF | TGTGCCAGCAGCCAAGTAGTGGGGGGCAGGGGGCGACCGCAGCAGCCCCAGCATTTT
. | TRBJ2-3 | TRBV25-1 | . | CASSEFLGSTDTQYF | TGTGCCAGCAGTGAATTTCTCGGGAGCACAGATACGCAGTATTTT
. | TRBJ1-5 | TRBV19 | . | CASNREGYQPQHF | TGTGCCAGTAATCGAGAGGGCTATCAGCCCCAGCATTTT
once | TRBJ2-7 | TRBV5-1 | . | CASSLLGSNYPRAYEQYF | TGCGCCAGCAGCTTGTTAGGGAGCAACTACCCTCGGGCCTACGAGCAGTACTTC
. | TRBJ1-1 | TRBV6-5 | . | CASSYSMGWRTEAFF | TGTGCCAGCAGTTACTCGATGGGCTGGAGGACTGAAGCTTTCTTT
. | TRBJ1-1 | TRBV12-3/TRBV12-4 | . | CASSFDLNTEAFF | TGTGCCAGCAGTTTCGACTTGAACACTGAAGCTTTCTTT
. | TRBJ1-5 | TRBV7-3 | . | CASSQRGGNQPQHF | TGTGCCAGCAGCCAAAGGGGGGGTAATCAGCCCCAGCATTTT
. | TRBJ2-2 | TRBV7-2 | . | CASSFGVTGELFF | TGTGCCAGCAGCTTCGGGGTCACCGGGGAGCTGTTTTTT
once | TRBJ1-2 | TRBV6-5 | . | CASSYERNPNYGYTF | TGTGCCAGCAGCTATGAGCGAAACCCTAACTATGGCTACACCTTC
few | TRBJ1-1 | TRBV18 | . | CASSPGRNTEAFF | TGTGCCAGCTCACCAGGCAGGAACACTGAAGCTTTCTTT
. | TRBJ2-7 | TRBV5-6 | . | CASSSATAGQYEQYF | TGTGCCAGCAGCTCGGCGACGGCAGGGCAATACGAGCAGTACTTC
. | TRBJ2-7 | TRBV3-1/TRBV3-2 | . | CASPGTGRESYEQYF | TGTGCCAGCCCCGGAACAGGGAGGGAATCCTACGAGCAGTACTTC
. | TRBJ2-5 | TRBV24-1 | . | CATSDIQETQYF | TGTGCCACCAGTGATATACAAGAGACCCAGTACTTC
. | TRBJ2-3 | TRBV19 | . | CASSRRVSEGEITDTQYF | TGTGCCAGTAGTAGGCGGGTGAGTGAGGGAGAGATCACAGATACGCAGTATTTT
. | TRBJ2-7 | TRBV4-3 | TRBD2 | CASSQDPGLAGGKWNEQYF | TGCGCCAGCAGCCAAGATCCGGGACTAGCGGGAGGAAAGTGGAACGAGCAGTACTTC
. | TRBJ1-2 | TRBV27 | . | CASSRGGLNYGYTF | TGTGCCAGCAGCCGCGGGGGGCTTAACTATGGCTACACCTTC
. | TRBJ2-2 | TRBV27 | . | CASSLPPVASTGELFF | TGTGCCAGCAGTTTACCACCCGTTGCGAGCACCGGGGAGCTGTTTTTT
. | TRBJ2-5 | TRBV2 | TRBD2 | CASSYPGTTETQYF | TGTGCCAGCAGTTATCCCGGGACTACAGAGACCCAGTACTTC
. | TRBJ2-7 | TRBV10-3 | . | CAISETGVNGDEQYF | TGTGCCATCAGTGAAACGGGCGTTAACGGGGACGAGCAGTACTTC
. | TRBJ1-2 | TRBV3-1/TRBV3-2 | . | CASSQDLRQGRNYGYTF | TGTGCCAGCAGCCAAGATCTCAGGCAGGGCCGTAACTATGGCTACACCTTC
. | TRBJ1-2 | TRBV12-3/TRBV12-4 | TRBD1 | CASSLLRGQGYTF | TGTGCCAGCAGTTTATTGAGGGGGCAGGGCTACACCTTC
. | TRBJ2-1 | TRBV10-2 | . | CASSGSLSYNEQFF | TGCGCCAGCAGTGGGAGCCTATCCTACAATGAGCAGTTCTTC
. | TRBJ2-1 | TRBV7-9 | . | CASSPSQGGYNEQFF | TGTGCCAGCAGTCCTTCGCAGGGCGGCTACAATGAGCAGTTCTTC
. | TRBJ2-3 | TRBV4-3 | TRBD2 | CASSQHPMTSGSLDTQYF | TGCGCCAGCAGCCAACACCCGATGACTAGCGGGAGTTTAGATACGCAGTATTTT
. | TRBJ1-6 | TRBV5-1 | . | CASSLRGEDSPLHF | TGCGCCAGCAGCTTGCGCGGGGAGGACTCACCCCTCCACTTT
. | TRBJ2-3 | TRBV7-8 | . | CASSLAFSTDTQYF | TGTGCCAGCAGCTTAGCCTTTAGCACAGATACGCAGTATTTT
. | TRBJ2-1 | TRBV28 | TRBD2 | CASNSGVPNEQFF | TGTGCCAGCAACAGCGGGGTCCCAAATGAGCAGTTCTTC